This TCR beta chain was identified in a study of T cell repertoires in cytomegalovirus infection. In the study overall: CMV epitopes, recently identified HLA-C-restricted and well-studied HLA-B-restricted, were used. Both a matching HLA type and CMV infection were indicated by public TCR beta signatures.

The table lists this clonotype with a few counts. Antigen unknown. TCRdb re-derived calls from the reads in MiXCR, one entry per CDR3 protein. Of some 920,000 distinct CDR3 sequences listed, around 32% are singletons. Overall study findings and caveats: Dominating the ex vivo response were TCR beta clonotypes that were CMV-specific and HLA-C-restricted. There were carriers of CMV plus the relevant HLA, and cumulative public TCR beta family frequency identified them.

The CDR3 runs 13 residues. Trimming shortened V by 3 bases and J by 5 bases, and 11 bases separated the two germline ends. Germline V CDR1 and CDR2: LNHDA, SQIVND (reference sequence). This receptor was identified in a human donor in good health (CMV status not recorded). Some clones in this sample may be carry-over from other donors' samples. Sample: cultured CD8+ T cells from PBMCs, taken from culture after CMV antigen stimulation. J is TRBJ2-7 and V is TRBV19; tentative D call: TRBD1 (7 bases). The CDR3 loop reads CASSIDREDEQYF. CDR3 in DNA: TGTGCCAGTAGTATCGACAGGGAGGACGAGCAGTACTTC.